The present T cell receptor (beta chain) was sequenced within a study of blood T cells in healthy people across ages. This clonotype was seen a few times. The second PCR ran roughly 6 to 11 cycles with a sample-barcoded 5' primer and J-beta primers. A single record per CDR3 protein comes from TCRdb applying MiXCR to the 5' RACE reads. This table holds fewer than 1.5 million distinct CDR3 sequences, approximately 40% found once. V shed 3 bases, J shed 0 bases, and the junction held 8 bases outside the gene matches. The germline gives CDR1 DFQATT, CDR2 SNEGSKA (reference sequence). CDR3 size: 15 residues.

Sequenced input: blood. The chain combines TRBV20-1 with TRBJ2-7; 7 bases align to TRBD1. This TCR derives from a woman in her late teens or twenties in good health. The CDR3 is CSARPGQSPSYEQYF. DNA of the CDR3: TGCAGTGCTAGGCCGGGACAGAGTCCCTCCTACGAGCAGTACTTC.